These T cell receptor beta chains were read from a single sample in a study of T cell responses to AZD1222 COVID-19 vaccine. Sequencing was performed with immunoSEQ multiplex PCR; in TCRdb, only in-frame clones are kept and a portion is missing. The sample holds under 150,000 clones, 80% to 90% seen once. Sequenced here: peripheral blood, sampled on day 0 of AZD1222 vaccination. These receptors all come from an adult in good health. Each CDR3 is given with its conserved first and last residue. Each record gives: D gene, clone size, J gene, V gene, CDR3 DNA, CDR3 protein. The D gene is left open where the match is weak. Only part of the rows carry a size: once, few, many, or a class if the clone is expanded.

d_gene: NA
abundance: NA
j_gene: TRBJ2-2
v_gene: TRBV24-1
CDR3nt: TGTGCCACCATGGGCCAGGGCGCGAACACCGGGGAGCTGTTTTTT
CDR3aa: CATMGQGANTGELFF

d_gene: NA
abundance: NA
j_gene: TRBJ1-1
v_gene: TRBV12-3/TRBV12-4
CDR3nt: TGTGCCAGCAGTCAAGTGAGGTCTGAAGCTTTCTTT
CDR3aa: CASSQVRSEAFF

d_gene: NA
abundance: NA
j_gene: TRBJ2-7
v_gene: TRBV19
CDR3nt: TGTGCCAGTAGTATAACAGGCAGCTCCTACGAGCAGTACTTC
CDR3aa: CASSITGSSYEQYF

d_gene: NA
abundance: NA
j_gene: TRBJ1-4
v_gene: TRBV5-1
CDR3nt: TGCGCCAGCAGCTTGGAGGGGTCAACTAATGAAAAACTGTTTTTT
CDR3aa: CASSLEGSTNEKLFF

d_gene: TRBD1
abundance: NA
j_gene: TRBJ2-7
v_gene: TRBV5-5
CDR3nt: TGTGCCAGCAGCTCACAACAGGGGGCGAACCTTATCTACGAGCAGTACTTC
CDR3aa: CASSSQQGANLIYEQYF

d_gene: NA
abundance: NA
j_gene: TRBJ1-5
v_gene: TRBV5-8
CDR3nt: TGTGCCAGCAGCTTAGGCCCTAATCAGCCCCAGCATTTT
CDR3aa: CASSLGPNQPQHF

d_gene: NA
abundance: once
j_gene: TRBJ1-2
v_gene: TRBV6-9
CDR3nt: TGTGCCAGCAGTTTCCCCGGGACCCTCGCCCGCGGCTACACCTTC
CDR3aa: CASSFPGTLARGYTF

d_gene: TRBD2
abundance: NA
j_gene: TRBJ2-7
v_gene: TRBV9
CDR3nt: TGTGCCAGCAGCCCAGGTCTGGCGGGAGGGCCCCACGAGCAGTACTTC
CDR3aa: CASSPGLAGGPHEQYF

d_gene: NA
abundance: NA
j_gene: TRBJ2-7
v_gene: TRBV28
CDR3nt: TGTGCCAGCAGTCCCCCATGGCGTGGCTACGAGCAGTACTTC
CDR3aa: CASSPPWRGYEQYF

d_gene: TRBD2
abundance: few
j_gene: TRBJ2-2
v_gene: TRBV18
CDR3nt: TGTGCCAGCTCACCACGTTCGGGACTAGCCACCGGGGAGCTGTTTTTT
CDR3aa: CASSPRSGLATGELFF

d_gene: NA
abundance: NA
j_gene: TRBJ2-1
v_gene: TRBV9
CDR3nt: TGTGCCAGCAGCGGGTCAGCTAGAGAGCAGTTCTTC
CDR3aa: CASSGSAREQFF

d_gene: NA
abundance: NA
j_gene: TRBJ1-5
v_gene: TRBV6-5
CDR3nt: TGTGCCAGCCTTGACCCAGATAGCAATCAGCCCCAGCATTTT
CDR3aa: CASLDPDSNQPQHF

d_gene: TRBD1
abundance: NA
j_gene: TRBJ1-5
v_gene: TRBV18
CDR3nt: TGTGCCAGCTCACCACCGGAGGTAACAGGGGCTCAGCCCCAGCATTTT
CDR3aa: CASSPPEVTGAQPQHF

d_gene: NA
abundance: NA
j_gene: TRBJ2-7
v_gene: TRBV9
CDR3nt: TGTGCCAGCAGCGTAGGCCAGGGACGTACCTACGAGCAGTACTTC
CDR3aa: CASSVGQGRTYEQYF

d_gene: TRBD1
abundance: once
j_gene: TRBJ1-5
v_gene: TRBV4-1
CDR3nt: TGCGCCAGCAGCCAAGAAGGGACAGGGGCTCAGCCCCAGCATTTT
CDR3aa: CASSQEGTGAQPQHF

d_gene: NA
abundance: NA
j_gene: TRBJ2-4
v_gene: TRBV11-2
CDR3nt: TGTGCCAGCAGCTTAGGTCTGGGGGCGAGGAACATTCAGTACTTC
CDR3aa: CASSLGLGARNIQYF

d_gene: NA
abundance: NA
j_gene: TRBJ2-7
v_gene: TRBV11-2
CDR3nt: TGTGCCAGCAGCTCGGGGCGACTGTACGAGCAGTACTTC
CDR3aa: CASSSGRLYEQYF

d_gene: NA
abundance: NA
j_gene: TRBJ2-2
v_gene: TRBV18
CDR3nt: TGTGCCAGCTCACCCCTGGGGAGCAACACCGGGGAGCTGTTTTTT
CDR3aa: CASSPLGSNTGELFF

d_gene: NA
abundance: once
j_gene: TRBJ1-4
v_gene: TRBV7-2
CDR3nt: TGTGCCAGCAGCCGAGAGCGGCATGAAAAACTGTTTTTT
CDR3aa: CASSRERHEKLFF

d_gene: NA
abundance: NA
j_gene: TRBJ1-6
v_gene: TRBV6-4
CDR3nt: TGTGCCAGCAGTGAATTCACAGGGAATTCACCCCTCCACTTT
CDR3aa: CASSEFTGNSPLHF

d_gene: TRBD2
abundance: NA
j_gene: TRBJ2-1
v_gene: TRBV9
CDR3nt: TGTGCCAGCAGCGCGAGCGGGAACTACAATGAGCAGTTCTTC
CDR3aa: CASSASGNYNEQFF

d_gene: NA
abundance: NA
j_gene: TRBJ1-1
v_gene: TRBV14
CDR3nt: TGTGCCAGCAGCCCTATGCTGCGGGGTGGGAACACTGAAGCTTTCTTT
CDR3aa: CASSPMLRGGNTEAFF